In its sample, the clone carrying this TCR beta chain was seen once. V dropped 2 bases and J dropped 6 bases, with 17 bases sitting between them. This CDR3 comprises 16 residues. Germline-derived CDR1 and CDR2 are MNHNS and SASEGT. Profiling relied on immunoSEQ multiplex PCR, and the TCRdb table lists in-frame clones only, not all of them. The sample shows 450,000 to 650,000 clones, about 80% of them seen only once. The data derive from a study of shared T cell receptors in the human thymus. These data also featured in a second study, about human thymus T cells. As that report states: Serving as donors were healthy Finnish infants, each of whom was having open corrective surgery for congenital heart defects. During corrective heart surgery, resections were taken, and the thymus tissue came from them. Repertoires sampled from thymus and blood appeared biased in V and J gene usage. A high degree of thymic repertoire overlap among unrelated individuals was reported in related research.

The sample comprised thymocytes. This chain joins TRBV6-1 and TRBJ2-1; maybe TRBD1 (5 bases). The TCR was taken from a boy under two years old with a congenital heart defect. CDR3 DNA: TGTGCCAGCAGTGAATGGTCAGGGAACCTCTCCAATGAGCAGTTCTTC. Protein: CASSEWSGNLSNEQFF.